This TCR beta chain emerged from a study of T cell responses to AZD1222 COVID-19 vaccine. TCRdb's table, derived via immunoSEQ multiplex PCR, lists solely in-frame clones and lacks some. The repertoire has under 150,000 clones, around 83% of them found once; the top ten carry about a quarter. The CDR3 runs 16 residues. V shed 3 bases and J 10 bases; nucleotides not matched to a gene: 6. Germline V gene sequence: CDR1 SGHVS, CDR2 FNYEAQ. This receptor was obtained from an adult who received the AZD1222 COVID-19 vaccine. The sample in question was peripheral blood, obtained 28 days after the second AZD1222 dose. The chain employs TRBV7-6 and TRBJ2-1; 16 bases fit TRBD2. The CDR3 here is CASSFGTSGGAKEQFF. CDR3 bases: TGTGCCAGCAGCTTCGGGACTAGCGGGGGGGCCAAAGAGCAGTTCTTC.